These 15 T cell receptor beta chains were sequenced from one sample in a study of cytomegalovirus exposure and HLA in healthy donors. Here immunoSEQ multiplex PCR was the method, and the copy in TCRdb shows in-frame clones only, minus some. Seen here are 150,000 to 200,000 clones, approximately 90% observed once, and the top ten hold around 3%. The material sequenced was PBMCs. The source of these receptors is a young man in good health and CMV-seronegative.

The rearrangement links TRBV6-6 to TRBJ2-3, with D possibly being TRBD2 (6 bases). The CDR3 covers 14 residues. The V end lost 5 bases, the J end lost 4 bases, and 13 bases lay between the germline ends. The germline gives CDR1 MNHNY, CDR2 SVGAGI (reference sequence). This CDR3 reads CASSRLGTSDTQYF. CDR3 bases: TGTGCCAGCAGTCGACTAGGAACATCAGATACGCAGTATTTT.

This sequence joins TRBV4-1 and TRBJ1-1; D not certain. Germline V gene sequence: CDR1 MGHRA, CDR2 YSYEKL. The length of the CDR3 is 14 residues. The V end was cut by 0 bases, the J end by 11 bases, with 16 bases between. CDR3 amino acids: CASSQDSRFGVAFF. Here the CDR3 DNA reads TGCGCCAGCAGCCAAGATTCAAGATTCGGGGTGGCTTTCTTT.

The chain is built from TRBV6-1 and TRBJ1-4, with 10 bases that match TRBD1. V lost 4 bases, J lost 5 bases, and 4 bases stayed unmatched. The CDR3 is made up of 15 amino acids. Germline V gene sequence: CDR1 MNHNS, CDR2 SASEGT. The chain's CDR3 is CASSGQGAQNEKLFF. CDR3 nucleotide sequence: TGTGCCAGCAGTGGACAGGGGGCTCAAAATGAAAAACTGTTTTTT.

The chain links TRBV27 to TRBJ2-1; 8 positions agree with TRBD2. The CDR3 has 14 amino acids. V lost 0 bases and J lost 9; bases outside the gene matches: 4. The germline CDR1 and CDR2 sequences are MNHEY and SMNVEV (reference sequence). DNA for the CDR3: TGTGCCAGCAGTTTATCCGGACTAGCCTCTGAGCAGTTCTTC. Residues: CASSLSGLASEQFF.

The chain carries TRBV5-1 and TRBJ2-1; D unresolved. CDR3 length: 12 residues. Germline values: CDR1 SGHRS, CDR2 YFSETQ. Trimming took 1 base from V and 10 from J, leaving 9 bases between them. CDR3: CASSLYVEEQFF. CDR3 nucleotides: TGCGCCAGCAGCTTGTATGTGGAGGAGCAGTTCTTC.

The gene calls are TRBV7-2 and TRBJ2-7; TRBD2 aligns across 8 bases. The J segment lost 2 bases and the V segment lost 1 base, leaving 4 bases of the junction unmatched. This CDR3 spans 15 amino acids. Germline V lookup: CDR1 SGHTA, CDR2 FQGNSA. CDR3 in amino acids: CASSLGGTSTYEQYF. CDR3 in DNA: TGTGCCAGCAGCTTAGGAGGGACTAGTACCTACGAGCAGTACTTC.

In nucleotides, the CDR3 is TGTGCCAGTAGTACCAACCTAGAGATAGCGCAGTATTTT. As protein: CASSTNLEIAQYF. The V call is TRBV19, the J call TRBJ2-3; D gene unclear. The CDR3 length is 13 residues. Germline V gene data show CDR1 as LNHDA and CDR2 as SQIVND (reference sequence). V dropped 4 bases and J dropped 10 bases, with 15 bases sitting between them.

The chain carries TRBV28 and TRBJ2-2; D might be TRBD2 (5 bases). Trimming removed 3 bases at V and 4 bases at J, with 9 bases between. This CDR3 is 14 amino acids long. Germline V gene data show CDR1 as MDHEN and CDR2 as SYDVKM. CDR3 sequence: CASSFLAGTGELFF. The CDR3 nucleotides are TGTGCCAGCAGTTTTCTAGCCGGCACCGGGGAGCTGTTTTTT.

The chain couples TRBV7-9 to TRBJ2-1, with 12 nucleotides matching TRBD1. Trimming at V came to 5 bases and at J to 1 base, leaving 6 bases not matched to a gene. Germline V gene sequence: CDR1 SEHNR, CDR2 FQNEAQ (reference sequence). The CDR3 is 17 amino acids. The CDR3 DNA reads TGTGCCAGCAGCCCGGGGACAGGGGGCTTTTCCTACAATGAGCAGTTCTTC. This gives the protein CASSPGTGGFSYNEQFF.

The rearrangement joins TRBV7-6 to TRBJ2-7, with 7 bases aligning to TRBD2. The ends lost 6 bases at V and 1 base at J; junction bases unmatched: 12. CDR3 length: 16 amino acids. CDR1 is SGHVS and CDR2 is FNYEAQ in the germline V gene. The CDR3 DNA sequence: TGTGCCAGCAGTAGGAAGACTAGCCTTGGGTCCTACGAGCAGTACTTC. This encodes CASSRKTSLGSYEQYF.

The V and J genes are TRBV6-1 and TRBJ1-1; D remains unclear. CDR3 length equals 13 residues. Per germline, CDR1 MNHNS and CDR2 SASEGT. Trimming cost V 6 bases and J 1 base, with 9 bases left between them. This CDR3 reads CASREVANTEAFF. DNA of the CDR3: TGTGCCAGCAGAGAGGTGGCGAACACTGAAGCTTTCTTT.

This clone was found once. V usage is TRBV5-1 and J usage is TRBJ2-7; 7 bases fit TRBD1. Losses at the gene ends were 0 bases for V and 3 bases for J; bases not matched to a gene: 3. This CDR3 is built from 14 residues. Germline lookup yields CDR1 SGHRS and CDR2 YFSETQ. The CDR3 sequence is CASSLGQGIYEQYV. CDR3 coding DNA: TGCGCCAGCAGCTTGGGACAGGGAATCTACGAGCAGTACGTC.

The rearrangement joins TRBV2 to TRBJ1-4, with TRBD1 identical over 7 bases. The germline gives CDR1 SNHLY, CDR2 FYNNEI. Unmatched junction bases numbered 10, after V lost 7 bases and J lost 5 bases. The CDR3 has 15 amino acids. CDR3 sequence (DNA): TGTGCCAGCAACCGACAGGGTAGGGGAAATGAAAAACTGTTTTTT. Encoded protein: CASNRQGRGNEKLFF.

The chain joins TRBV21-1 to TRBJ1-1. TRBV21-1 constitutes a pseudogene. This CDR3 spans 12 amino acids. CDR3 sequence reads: CASSKEPITTPW. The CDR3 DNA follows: TGTGCCAGCAGCAAGGAGCCGATAACCACGCCGTGG.

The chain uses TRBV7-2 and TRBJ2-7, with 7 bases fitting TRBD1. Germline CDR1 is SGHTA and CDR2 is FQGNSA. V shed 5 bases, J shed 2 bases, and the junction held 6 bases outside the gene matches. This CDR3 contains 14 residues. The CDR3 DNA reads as TGTGCCAGCAGCGCAACCGGGACAGCCTACGAGCAGTACTTC. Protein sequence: CASSATGTAYEQYF.